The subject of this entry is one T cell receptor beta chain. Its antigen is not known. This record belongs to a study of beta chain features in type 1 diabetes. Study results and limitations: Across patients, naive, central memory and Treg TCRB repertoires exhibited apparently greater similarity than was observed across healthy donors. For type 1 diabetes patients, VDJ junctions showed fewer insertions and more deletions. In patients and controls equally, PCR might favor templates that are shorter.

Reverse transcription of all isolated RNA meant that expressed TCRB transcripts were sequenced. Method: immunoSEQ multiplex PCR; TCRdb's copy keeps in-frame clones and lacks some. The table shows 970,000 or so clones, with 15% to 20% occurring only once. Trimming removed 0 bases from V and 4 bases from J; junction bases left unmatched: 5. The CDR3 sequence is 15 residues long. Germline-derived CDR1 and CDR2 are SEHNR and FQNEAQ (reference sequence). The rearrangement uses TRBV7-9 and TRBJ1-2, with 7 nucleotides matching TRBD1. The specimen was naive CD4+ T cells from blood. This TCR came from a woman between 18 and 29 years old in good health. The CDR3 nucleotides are TGTGCCAGCAGCTTAGCCGTAGGGGGCGGCTATGGCTACACCTTC. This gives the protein CASSLAVGGGYGYTF.